The T cell receptor (beta chain) under discussion was sequenced for a study of blood T cell repertoires in COVID-19. Study background: Sites in the United States, Italy and Spain provided acute and convalescent COVID-19 samples. Sample material is recorded as cDNA or gDNA derived from T cells, B-cell-depleted T cells, or PBMCs.

The junction had 9 bases not matched to a gene; V was cut back by 0 bases and J by 7 bases. The CDR3 spans 16 residues. The germline V gene has CDR1 LNHNV and CDR2 YYDKDF (reference sequence). Original processing methods: Amplification from reference gene primers served as the basis for estimated nucleated cell counts. Produced via immunoSEQ multiplex PCR; TCRdb's table is partial and in-frame only. That table furnishes V, J and clone size, whereas the DNA furnished D and trimming. The sample lists 55,000 to 80,000 clones; around 76% were seen once. The clonotype was recovered from a human donor in a cohort sampled during active COVID-19. The material sequenced was peripheral blood. The chain uses TRBV15 and TRBJ2-1, with 7 bases identical to TRBD2. Here the CDR3 DNA reads TGTGCCACCAGCAGAGAGGGGGGGGGAGTTGGGAATGAGCAGTTCTTC. This encodes CATSREGGGVGNEQFF.